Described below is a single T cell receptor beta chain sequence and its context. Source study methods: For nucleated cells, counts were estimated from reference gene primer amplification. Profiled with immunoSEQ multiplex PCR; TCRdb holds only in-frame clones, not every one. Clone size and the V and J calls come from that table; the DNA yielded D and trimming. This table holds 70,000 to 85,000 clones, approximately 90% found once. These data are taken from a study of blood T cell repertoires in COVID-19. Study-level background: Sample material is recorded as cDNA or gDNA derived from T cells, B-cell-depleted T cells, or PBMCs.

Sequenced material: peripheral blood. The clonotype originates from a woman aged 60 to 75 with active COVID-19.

This chain's CDR3 is CASSAYHGLAGGETQYF. As DNA, the CDR3 is TGTGCCAGCAGCGCATACCACGGACTAGCGGGAGGAGAGACCCAGTACTTC. The chain has TRBV9 and TRBJ2-5; 14 bases align to TRBD2. The germline V gene has CDR1 SGDLS and CDR2 YYNGEE. The J segment lost 4 bases and the V segment lost 3 bases, leaving 8 bases of the junction unmatched. The CDR3 is 17 amino acids.